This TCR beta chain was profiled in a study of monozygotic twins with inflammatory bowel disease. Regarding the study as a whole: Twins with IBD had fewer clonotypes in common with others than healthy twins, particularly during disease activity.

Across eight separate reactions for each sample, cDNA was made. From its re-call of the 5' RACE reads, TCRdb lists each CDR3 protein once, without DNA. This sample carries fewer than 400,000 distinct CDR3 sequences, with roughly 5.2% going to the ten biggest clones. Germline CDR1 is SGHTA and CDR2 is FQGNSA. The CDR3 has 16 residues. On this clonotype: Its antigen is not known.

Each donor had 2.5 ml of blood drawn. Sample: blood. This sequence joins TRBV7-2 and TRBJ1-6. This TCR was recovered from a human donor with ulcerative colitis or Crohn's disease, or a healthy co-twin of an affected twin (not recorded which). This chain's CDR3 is CASSLSRTGPNSPLHF.